A single sample gave rise to the 12 T cell receptor beta chains below, sequenced in a study of TIL therapy for anti-PD-1-resistant metastatic lung cancer (dated by TCRdb to the early 2020s). The immunoSEQ v3 hsTCRB kit was used to amplify TCR beta CDR3 regions from genomic DNA through bias-controlled multiplex PCR. TCRdb took over this immuneACCESS table, retaining in-frame rearrangements with V and J assigned. Such tables are incomplete; in checked studies, under half of the missing clones stem from an unresolved V gene, and the remainder is unexplained. In all, the sample holds 50,000 or so clones, and approximately 70% of those were seen once. Jointly, the top ten make up 4.5% to 7% of the sample. The meaning of the sample's time point label: pre-treatment sample, taken before nivolumab and TIL therapy. The baseline tumor samples were excised metastases, mostly pleural nodules or supraclavicular lymph nodes, taken from the same resection that was used to grow TIL.

This material consisted of tumor tissue, taken at baseline. These receptors were collected from a person aged 25-85 years with non-small cell lung cancer.

The chain uses TRBV7-2 and TRBJ1-2; a weak D match, TRBD1 (5 bases). This CDR3 is 15 amino acids long. Germline-derived CDR1 and CDR2 are SGHTA and FQGNSA. Deletions cut 1 base from V and 5 bases from J, with 14 bases between. This CDR3 is CASSLVPDTLYGYTF. CDR3 DNA: TGTGCCAGCAGCTTAGTTCCGGACACTCTATATGGCTACACCTTC.

This clone qualifies as medium-sized (0.01 to 0.1%). This chain uses TRBV15 with TRBJ2-4; D possibly corresponds to TRBD2 (6 bases). This CDR3 has 11 amino acids. CDR1 is LNHNV and CDR2 is YYDKDF in the germline V gene (reference sequence). V was cut by 4 bases and J by 10 bases, with 8 bases left in between. CDR3 sequence reads: CATSNRGIQYF. The CDR3, as DNA: TGTGCCACCAGCAACCGGGGGATTCAGTACTTC.

The chain carries TRBV6-5 and TRBJ2-1; TRBD1 matches at 10 bases. The CDR3 totals 16 residues. Germline CDR1 MNHEY, CDR2 SVGAGI. Unmatched junction bases numbered 7, after V lost 0 bases and J lost 8 bases. The CDR3 region has the DNA TGTGCCAGCAGTTACTCGAGAGGGACAGGGGCAGATGAGCAGTTCTTC. Translated, it gives CASSYSRGTGADEQFF.

This clone was observed a handful of times. The chain recombines TRBV7-2 with TRBJ1-1; D remains ambiguous. V shed 0 bases and J shed 0 bases, with 5 bases lying between them. CDR1 is SGHTA and CDR2 is FQGNSA in the germline V gene. The CDR3 loop spans 14 amino acids. The CDR3 here is CASSLAGVNTEAFF. The CDR3 DNA sequence: TGTGCCAGCAGCTTAGCAGGAGTGAACACTGAAGCTTTCTTT. Using reference TRBV7-2 and TRBJ1-1 for the parts outside the CDR3, the full variable domain is GAGVSQSPSNKVTEKGKDVELRCDPISGHTALYWYRQSLGQGLEFLIYFQGNSAPDKSGLPSDRFSAERTGGSVSTLTIQRTQQEDSAVYLCASSLAGVNTEAFFGQGTRLTVV.

CDR3 sequence: CSVLSRLAAAVDEQFF. The CDR3 nucleotides are TGCAGCGTTCTCAGTCGACTAGCGGCTGCTGTGGATGAGCAGTTCTTC. This chain joins TRBV29-1 and TRBJ2-1, with 9 nucleotides matching TRBD2. Germline values: CDR1 SQVTM, CDR2 ANQGSEA. V lost 5 bases, J lost 8 bases, and 16 bases stayed unmatched. This CDR3 is 16 amino acids long.

This clone was seen once. The rearrangement uses TRBV5-1 and TRBJ1-1; TRBD1 matches at 8 bases. The CDR3 runs to 16 residues. Per germline, CDR1 SGHRS and CDR2 YFSETQ. V trimming: 3 bases; J trimming: 1 base; junction bases outside the gene matches: 8. This CDR3 reads CASSYKRGTGNTEAFF. For the CDR3, the DNA is TGCGCCAGCAGCTATAAGCGGGGGACAGGGAACACTGAAGCTTTCTTT.

This clone was seen a handful of times. V usage is TRBV7-9 and J usage is TRBJ1-4; tentatively, D is TRBD1 (5 bases). This CDR3 is 11 amino acids long. Germline V lookup: CDR1 SEHNR, CDR2 FQNEAQ (reference sequence). V was pared by 1 base and J by 13 bases, with 7 bases between. Here the CDR3 DNA reads TGTGCCAGCAGCTTAGGTCAGGGACTGTTTTTT. Amino acid sequence: CASSLGQGLFF.

The chain is built from TRBV19 and TRBJ1-5, with D possibly being TRBD1 (6 bases). This CDR3 comprises 15 residues. Germline loops: CDR1 LNHDA, CDR2 SQIVND (reference sequence). The V end was cut by 6 bases, the J end by 7 bases, with 19 bases between. The CDR3 loop reads CASRLGGGVGQPQHF. The CDR3 coding sequence is TGTGCCAGTAGACTTGGGGGGGGCGTCGGGCAGCCCCAGCATTTT.

The chain links TRBV5-1 to TRBJ2-2; 10 bases map to TRBD2. Germline V gene sequence: CDR1 SGHRS, CDR2 YFSETQ. The ends lost 0 bases at V and 6 bases at J; junction bases unmatched: 11. The CDR3 contains 18 residues. The CDR3 nucleotides read TGCGCCAGCAGCTTGGTCGCTAGCGGGGGTTCTCGAGCCGGGGAGCTGTTTTTT. Amino acids: CASSLVASGGSRAGELFF.

The chain combines TRBV11-2 with TRBJ2-5; 12 bases are a match to TRBD1. Per germline, CDR1 SGHAT and CDR2 FQNNGV. V lost 5 bases and J lost 5; bases outside the gene matches: 6. The CDR3 length is 15 residues. The CDR3 is CASSGRDRGPETQYF. In DNA, the CDR3 is TGTGCCAGCAGCGGACGGGACAGGGGGCCCGAGACCCAGTACTTC.

The count of this clone is one. The rearrangement uses TRBV25-1 and TRBJ2-1; the D gene could be TRBD1 or TRBD2 (5 bases each). Trimming removed 4 bases at V and 4 bases at J, with 14 bases between. The CDR3 length is 15 residues. Germline-derived CDR1 and CDR2 are MGHDK and SYGVNS. Here the CDR3 reads CASSGTGTAYNEQFF. In DNA form, the CDR3 reads TGTGCCAGCAGTGGAACCGGGACCGCGTACAATGAGCAGTTCTTC.

Note on this clone: The junction departs from germline at one end; a sequencing error may be responsible. V is TRBV7-7 and J is TRBJ2-2; weak D call: TRBD1 (6 bases). Germline V gene lookup returns CDR1 SSHAT and CDR2 FNYEAQ (reference sequence). The CDR3 spans 17 residues. The DNA for the CDR3 is TGTGCTAGCAGCCCTCTGGGGGCAGGTCGTATCACCGGGGAGCTGTTTTTT. Protein sequence: CASSPLGAGRITGELFF.